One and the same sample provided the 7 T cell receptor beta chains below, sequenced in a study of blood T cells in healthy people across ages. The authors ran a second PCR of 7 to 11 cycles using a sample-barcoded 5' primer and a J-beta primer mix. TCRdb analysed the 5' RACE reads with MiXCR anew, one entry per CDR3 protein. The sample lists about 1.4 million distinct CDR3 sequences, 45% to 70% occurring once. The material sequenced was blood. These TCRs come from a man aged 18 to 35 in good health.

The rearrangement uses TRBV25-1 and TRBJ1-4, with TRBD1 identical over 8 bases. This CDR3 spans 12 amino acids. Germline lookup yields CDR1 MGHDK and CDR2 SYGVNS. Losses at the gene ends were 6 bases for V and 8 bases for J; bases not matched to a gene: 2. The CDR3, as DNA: TGTGCCAGCAGAACAGGGGGAGAAAAACTGTTTTTT. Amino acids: CASRTGGEKLFF.

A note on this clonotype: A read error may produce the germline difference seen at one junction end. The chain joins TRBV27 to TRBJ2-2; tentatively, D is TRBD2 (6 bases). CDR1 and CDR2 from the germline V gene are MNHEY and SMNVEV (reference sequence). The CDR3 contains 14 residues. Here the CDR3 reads CASSLHLNTGGLFF. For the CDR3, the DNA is TGTGCCAGCAGTTTACACTTGAACACCGGGGGGCTGTTTTTT.

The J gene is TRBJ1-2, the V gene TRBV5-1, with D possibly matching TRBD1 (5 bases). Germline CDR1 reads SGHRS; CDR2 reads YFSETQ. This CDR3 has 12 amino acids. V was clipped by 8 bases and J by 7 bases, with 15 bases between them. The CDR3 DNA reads TGCGCCAGTACCGGGGACGATCGTGGCTACACCTTC. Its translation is CASTGDDRGYTF.

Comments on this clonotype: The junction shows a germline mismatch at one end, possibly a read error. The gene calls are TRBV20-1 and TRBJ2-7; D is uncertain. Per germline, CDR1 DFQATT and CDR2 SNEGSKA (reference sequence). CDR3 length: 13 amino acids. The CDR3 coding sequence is TGCAGTGCTAGAGTCGGAACTTCCTGCGAGCAGTACTTC. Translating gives CSARVGTSCEQYF.

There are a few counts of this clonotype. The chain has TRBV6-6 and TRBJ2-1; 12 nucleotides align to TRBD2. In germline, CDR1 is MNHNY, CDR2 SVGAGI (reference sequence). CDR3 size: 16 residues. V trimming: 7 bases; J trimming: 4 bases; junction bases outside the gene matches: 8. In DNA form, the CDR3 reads TGTGCCAGCACCGGACCCGGGACTAGCGGGTACAATGAGCAGTTCTTC. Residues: CASTGPGTSGYNEQFF.

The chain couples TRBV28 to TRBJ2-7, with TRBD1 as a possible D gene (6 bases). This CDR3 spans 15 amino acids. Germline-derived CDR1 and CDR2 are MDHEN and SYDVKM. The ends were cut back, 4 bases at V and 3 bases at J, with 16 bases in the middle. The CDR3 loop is CASSSPSQGIYEQYF. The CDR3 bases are TGTGCCAGCAGTTCACCTTCACAGGGTATCTACGAGCAGTACTTC.

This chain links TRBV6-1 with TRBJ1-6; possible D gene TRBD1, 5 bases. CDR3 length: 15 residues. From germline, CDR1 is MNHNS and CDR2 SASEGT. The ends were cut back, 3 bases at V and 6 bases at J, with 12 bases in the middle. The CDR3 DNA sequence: TGTGCCAGCAGTGAGGGGACCGCCTCTAATTCACCCCTCCACTTT. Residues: CASSEGTASNSPLHF.